This T cell receptor (beta chain) was captured by sequencing in a study of blood T cells in healthy people across ages. Study-wide findings and caveats: Naive T cell percentage strongly correlated with TCR beta diversity.

CDR1 is LGHNA, CDR2 YSLEER, per germline. The junction had 12 bases not matched to a gene; V was cut back by 1 base and J by 4 bases. This CDR3 has 17 amino acids. With a J-beta primer mix and a sample-barcoded 5' primer, a second PCR ran about 6 to 11 cycles. TCRdb recomputed calls from the 5' RACE reads with MiXCR, one row per CDR3 protein. The table lists around 1,900,000 distinct CDR3 sequences, roughly two fifths of them singletons. Extracted total RNA amounted to at least 5.5 micrograms for each sample. As for this clonotype: No antigen is known for it.

The specimen was blood. The receptor was derived from a human donor in good health. This chain links TRBV4-3 with TRBJ1-2; 7 nucleotides match TRBD1. The CDR3 nucleotides are TGCGCCAGCAGCCAAGGATACGACAGGGTGATTTCCTATGGCTACACCTTC. This gives the protein CASSQGYDRVISYGYTF.